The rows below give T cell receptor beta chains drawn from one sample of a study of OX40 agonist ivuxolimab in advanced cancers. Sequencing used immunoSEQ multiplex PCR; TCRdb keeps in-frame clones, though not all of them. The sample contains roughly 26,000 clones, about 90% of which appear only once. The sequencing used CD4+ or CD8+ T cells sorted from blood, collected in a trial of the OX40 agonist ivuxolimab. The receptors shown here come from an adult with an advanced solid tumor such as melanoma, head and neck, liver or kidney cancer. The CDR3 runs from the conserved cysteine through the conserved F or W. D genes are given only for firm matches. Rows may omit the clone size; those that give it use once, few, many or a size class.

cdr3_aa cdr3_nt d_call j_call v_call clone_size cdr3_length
CASSFRSSGHNEQFF TGTGCCAGCAGCTTTAGGTCTAGCGGTCACAATGAGCAGTTCTTC TRBD2 TRBJ2-1 TRBV7-9 few 15
CASSHSRLGSYEQYF TGTGCCAGCAGCCATTCCCGTTTGGGGTCCTACGAGCAGTACTTC . TRBJ2-7 TRBV4-2 . 15
CASSERVPPLANTDTQYF TGCGCCAGCAGTGAGAGAGTCCCCCCCCTAGCGAACACAGATACGCAGTATTTT . TRBJ2-3 TRBV10-1 . 18
CASRNHSGTGTYEQYF TGTGCCAGTAGGAACCACTCCGGGACAGGGACCTACGAGCAGTACTTC TRBD1 TRBJ2-7 TRBV19 . 16
CASSEPGQGLSPLHF TGTGCCAGCAGTGAACCGGGACAGGGGCTTTCACCCCTCCACTTT TRBD1 TRBJ1-6 TRBV6-1 . 15
CASSTLAYNEQFF TGCGCCAGCAGCACCCTAGCCTACAATGAGCAGTTCTTC . TRBJ2-1 TRBV4-1 . 13
CASSRDSYTHEQYF TGTGCCAGTTCCCGGGACTCCTATACCCACGAGCAGTACTTC . TRBJ2-7 TRBV19 . 14
CAWSVASPATEAFF TGTGCCTGGAGTGTAGCCTCTCCGGCTACTGAAGCTTTCTTT . TRBJ1-1 TRBV30 . 14
CASSLDHRGYLVATNEKLFF TGTGCCAGCAGCTTAGATCATAGGGGATATTTGGTCGCAACTAATGAAAAACTGTTTTTT . TRBJ1-4 TRBV11-2 once 20
CASRGTGNTEAFF TGCGCCAGCAGAGGGACAGGGAACACTGAAGCTTTCTTT TRBD1 TRBJ1-1 TRBV10-1 once 13
CASSQKWGDTGELFF TGCGCCAGCAGCCAAAAATGGGGGGACACCGGGGAGCTGTTTTTT . TRBJ2-2 TRBV4-1 . 15
CASSPPGEETQYF TGCGCCAGCAGCCCACCGGGGGAAGAGACCCAGTACTTC . TRBJ2-5 TRBV4-1 . 13
CASSQWETLNTGELFF TGTGCCAGCAGCCAATGGGAGACATTAAACACCGGGGAGCTGTTTTTT . TRBJ2-2 TRBV4-2 . 16
CASSLRDTGGYTF TGTGCCAGCAGCCTCCGGGACACGGGTGGCTACACCTTC . TRBJ1-2 TRBV5-6 . 13
CASSEWWGGVTDTQYF TGTGCCAGCAGTGAATGGTGGGGAGGAGTCACAGATACGCAGTATTTT . TRBJ2-3 TRBV6-1 . 16
CASSSLRERQGNQPQHF TGTGCCAGCAGCTCCCTTAGAGAGAGACAGGGCAATCAGCCCCAGCATTTT . TRBJ1-5 TRBV13 once 17
CASSSAYYIGQTTEAFF TGTGCCAGCAGTTCGGCCTACTATATCGGGCAAACAACTGAAGCTTTCTTT . TRBJ1-1 TRBV27 . 17
CATSPGHSSGANVLTF TGTGCCACCTCACCGGGACACAGCTCTGGGGCCAACGTCCTGACTTTC . TRBJ2-6 TRBV19 . 16
CASSLMTGKETQYF TGTGCCAGCAGCCTAATGACAGGGAAGGAGACCCAGTACTTC TRBD1 TRBJ2-5 TRBV11-2 . 14
CASSAGGAIEKLFF TGTGCCAGCAGCGCAGGGGGCGCGATTGAAAAACTGTTTTTT TRBD1 TRBJ1-4 TRBV5-4 . 14
CASSLGLGRNEQFF TGTGCCAGCAGCTTAGGGTTGGGAAGGAATGAGCAGTTCTTC . TRBJ2-1 TRBV7-9 . 14
CAWSVAGTTEAFF TGTGCCTGGAGTGTGGCAGGGACCACTGAAGCTTTCTTT . TRBJ1-1 TRBV30 . 13
CASSHGSSYEQYF TGCGCCAGCAGCCATGGAAGCTCCTACGAGCAGTACTTC . TRBJ2-7 TRBV4-3 . 13